This is a list of T cell receptor beta chains from one sample in a study of blood T cell repertoires in COVID-19. Using immunoSEQ multiplex PCR, the repertoire was profiled, and TCRdb retains in-frame clones only, with some absent. Of some 180,000 clones detected, over 75% appear once; the ten largest clones hold about 2.8%. Sequencing was done on a sample of peripheral blood. The receptors derive from a woman aged 80 or older with active or convalescent COVID-19. The CDR3 runs from the conserved cysteine through the conserved F or W. Fields, in order: clone size, V gene, CDR3 protein. The size field is filled for only some rows; it gives once, few, many or a size class.

clone_size: NA; v_call: TRBV5-6; cdr3_aa: CASSKLAGAYEQYF
clone_size: NA; v_call: TRBV5-1; cdr3_aa: CASSLVGGNTEAFF
clone_size: NA; v_call: TRBV19; cdr3_aa: CASSNGVWGNQPQHF
clone_size: NA; v_call: TRBV9; cdr3_aa: CASSVGQGRGETQYF
clone_size: NA; v_call: TRBV4-1; cdr3_aa: CASSQDKTGGWDTQYF
clone_size: NA; v_call: TRBV28; cdr3_aa: CASTDSQLEAFF
clone_size: few; v_call: TRBV2; cdr3_aa: CASTTSGGVTYEQYF
clone_size: NA; v_call: TRBV24-1; cdr3_aa: CATSLPGSYNEQFF
clone_size: NA; v_call: TRBV2; cdr3_aa: CAILTGYEQYF
clone_size: NA; v_call: TRBV10-3; cdr3_aa: CATRASGGNQPQHF
clone_size: NA; v_call: TRBV25-1; cdr3_aa: CASSEGQGRDTIYF
clone_size: NA; v_call: TRBV5-1; cdr3_aa: CASSFSGGGNTGELFF
clone_size: NA; v_call: TRBV10-3; cdr3_aa: CAITPVDRDRGYTF
clone_size: NA; v_call: TRBV28; cdr3_aa: CASSLRRSSAEVSDTQYF
clone_size: NA; v_call: TRBV10-3; cdr3_aa: CAISESQSADGYTF
clone_size: NA; v_call: TRBV27; cdr3_aa: CASSLFAGLTEAFF
clone_size: NA; v_call: TRBV20-1; cdr3_aa: CSARINYGYTF
clone_size: NA; v_call: TRBV9; cdr3_aa: CASSVSGVGEKLFF
clone_size: NA; v_call: TRBV2; cdr3_aa: CASSEDERKQYF
clone_size: NA; v_call: TRBV9; cdr3_aa: CASSVGSLEWRNEQFF
clone_size: NA; v_call: TRBV3-1/TRBV3-2; cdr3_aa: CASSQWVWGRNNEQFF
clone_size: NA; v_call: TRBV6-5; cdr3_aa: CASQRDFSSYNEQFF
clone_size: NA; v_call: TRBV6-5; cdr3_aa: CASSSTGLTEAFF
clone_size: NA; v_call: TRBV12-5; cdr3_aa: CASALGQGAYEQYF
clone_size: NA; v_call: TRBV6-6; cdr3_aa: CASSYSTGGSEKLFF
clone_size: NA; v_call: TRBV4-2; cdr3_aa: CASSPYSLTSGGVSYEQYF
clone_size: NA; v_call: TRBV7-2; cdr3_aa: CASSLVFGWTGKNQPQHF